This T cell receptor (beta chain) was captured in a study of T cell clonotyping in hematopoietic cell transplantation (dated by TCRdb to the early 2020s). For context, the study as a whole: Pretransplant recipient samples were obtained after cytoreduction. A total of 120 to 150 blood samples were collected in the study from 35 to 45 consecutive transplant recipients and their related donors. Patient recruitment ran from 2015 to January 2017, and follow-up continued until late 2020 or death. The research as a whole found: A decrease in recipient TCR diversity was observed after transplant, and a progressive increase in pathologically expanded clonotypes was seen from day 30 to day 180. Only a small fraction of recipient repertoires overlapped donor repertoires, with over 95% appearing de novo at the given depth. Donor and pretransplant recipient Inverse Simpson Index values predicted broader posttransplant TCR repertoire diversity. The sample size was limited, and because cells were not sorted, the contributions of CD4 and CD8 repertoires could not be separated.

Notes on this clone: Its antigen is still unknown. No qualities accompany the bases; no much larger clone lies one base away.

The immunoSEQ assay, a bias-controlled multiplex PCR using V- and J-specific primers, was used to amplify TCR beta CDR3 regions from genomic DNA. In a second PCR step, the CDR3 amplicons were tagged with a proprietary barcode plus Illumina adapter sequences. CDR3 libraries were sequenced on an Illumina MiSeq instrument. Per the authors' processing: Export and quality control were handled in immunoSEQ Analyzer 3.0, while downstream analyses relied on R Bioconductor and Immunarch. Only productive rearrangements within the normalized downsampled data set were used in the calculation of repertoire metrics. Clonotypes larger than 5 templates in the normalized cohort were defined as pathologically expanded. The Inverse Simpson Index was used to measure repertoire diversity. To capture all clonotypes, the CMV-specificity analyses were run on the non-normalized data set. The immuneACCESS repertoire file appears here via TCRdb, limited to in-frame rearrangements. These files lack a portion of the clones; in checked studies, under half of the deficit traces to unresolved V genes, and the cause of the others is not known. V, J and clone size are taken as reported in that table, and D and trimming were inferred from the DNA itself. The sample records about 76,000 clones, 90% to 96% of which are singletons. The ten largest clones take up under 2% of the sample.

This specimen's time point label, per the study, means: recipient sample about 28 days before transplant, after cytoreduction. Blood samples were obtained from recipients approximately 28 days before transplant and at days 30, 100 and 180 after transplant. Nuclei Lysis Solution was used to extract genomic DNA from fresh or cryopreserved unfractionated peripheral blood mononuclear cells. Its CDR3 holds 17 amino acids, cysteine through phenylalanine. Only the CDR3 DNA is retained, 51 bases long and in frame from the first base. CDR1 and CDR2, looked up from the germline V gene, are SGHRS and YFSETQ. Trimming removed 4 bases from V and 1 base from J; the gene matches leave 8 bases unexplained.

The rearrangement combines TRBV5-1 with TRBJ2-2, and 9 junctional nucleotides match TRBD1. This sequence originates from a woman aged 45-60 years with acute myeloid leukemia. Some clones in this sample may be carry-over from other donors' samples. Sequencing used peripheral blood mononuclear cells, obtained before stem cell transplant. The CDR3 reads as follows: CASSNKPGQGNTGELFF. The DNA is as follows: TGCGCCAGCAGCAATAAACCGGGACAGGGGAACACCGGGGAGCTGTTTTTT.